This T cell receptor (beta chain) was recorded in a study of blood T cell repertoires in COVID-19. Study-level information: T cells, B-cell-depleted T cells, or PBMCs supplied cDNA or gDNA.

CDR3 length equals 17 residues. With V trimmed by 2 bases and J by 1 base, 10 bases remained unmatched. Germline V lookup: CDR1 LGHDT, CDR2 YNNKEL (reference sequence). Here immunoSEQ multiplex PCR was the method, and the copy in TCRdb shows in-frame clones only, minus some. Of around 250,000 clones listed, just over 85% are singletons. V gene TRBV3-1 (or the pseudogene TRBV3-2) combines with J gene TRBJ2-5; TRBD2 agrees at 7 bases. Sequenced: PBMCs or T cells enriched from blood (not recorded which). This sequence originates from a man aged 18-30 years who had recovered from COVID-19. This CDR3 is CASSQLERGRVQETQYF. DNA of the CDR3: TGTGCCAGCAGCCAATTAGAGCGGGGTAGGGTCCAAGAGACCCAGTACTTC.